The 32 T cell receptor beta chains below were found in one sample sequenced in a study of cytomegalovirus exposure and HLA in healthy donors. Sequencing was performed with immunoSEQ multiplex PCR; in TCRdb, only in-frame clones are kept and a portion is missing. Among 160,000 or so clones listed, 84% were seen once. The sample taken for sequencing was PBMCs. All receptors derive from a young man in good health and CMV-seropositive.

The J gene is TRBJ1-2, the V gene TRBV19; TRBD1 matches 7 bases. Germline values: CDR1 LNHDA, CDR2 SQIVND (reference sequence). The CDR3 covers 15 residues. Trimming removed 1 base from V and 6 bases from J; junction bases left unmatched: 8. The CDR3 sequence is CASSIGPSGQNGYTF. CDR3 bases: TGTGCCAGTAGTATAGGGCCCTCGGGACAGAATGGCTACACCTTC.

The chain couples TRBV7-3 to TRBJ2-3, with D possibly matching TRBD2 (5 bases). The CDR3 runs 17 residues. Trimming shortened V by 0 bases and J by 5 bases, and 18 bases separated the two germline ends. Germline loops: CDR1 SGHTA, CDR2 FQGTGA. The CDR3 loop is CASSLTSGRLRGDTQYF. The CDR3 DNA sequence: TGTGCCAGCAGCTTAACGTCGGGCAGACTACGGGGAGATACGCAGTATTTT.

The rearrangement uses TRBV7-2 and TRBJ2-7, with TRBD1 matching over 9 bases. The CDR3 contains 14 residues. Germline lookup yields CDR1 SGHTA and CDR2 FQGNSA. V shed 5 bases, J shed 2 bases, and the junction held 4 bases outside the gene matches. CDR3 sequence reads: CASSRQGGPYEQYF. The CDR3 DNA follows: TGTGCCAGCAGCAGACAGGGGGGGCCCTACGAGCAGTACTTC.

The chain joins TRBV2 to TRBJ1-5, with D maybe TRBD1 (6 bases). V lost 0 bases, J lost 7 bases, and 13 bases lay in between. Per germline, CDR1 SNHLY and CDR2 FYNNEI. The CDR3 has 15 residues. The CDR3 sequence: CASSEAPTGRQPQHF. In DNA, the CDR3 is TGTGCCAGCAGTGAAGCGCCTACAGGGAGACAGCCCCAGCATTTT.

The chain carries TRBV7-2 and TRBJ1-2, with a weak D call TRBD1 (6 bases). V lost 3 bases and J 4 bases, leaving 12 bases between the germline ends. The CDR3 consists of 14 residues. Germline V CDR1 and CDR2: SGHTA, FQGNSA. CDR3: CASSFLDSFYGYTF. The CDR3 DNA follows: TGTGCCAGCAGCTTCTTGGACAGCTTCTATGGCTACACCTTC.

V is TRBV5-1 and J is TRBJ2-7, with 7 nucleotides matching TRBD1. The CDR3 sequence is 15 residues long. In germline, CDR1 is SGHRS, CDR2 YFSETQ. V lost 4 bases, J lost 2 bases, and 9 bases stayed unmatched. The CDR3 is CASSRDRESAYEQYF. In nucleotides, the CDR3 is TGCGCCAGCAGCAGAGACAGGGAGTCAGCCTACGAGCAGTACTTC.

CDR3 sequence: CASSENSASQETQYF. The CDR3 region has the DNA TGTGCCAGCAGCGAAAATAGCGCCTCCCAAGAGACCCAGTACTTC. This chain connects TRBV9 to TRBJ2-5; perhaps TRBD2 as D (5 bases). Germline CDR1 is SGDLS and CDR2 is YYNGEE. Between the trimmed V and J ends, which lost 3 bases and 1 base, there was a span of 13 bases. The length of the CDR3 is 15 residues. The whole variable domain, filled in from reference TRBV9 and TRBJ2-5, reads DSGVTQTPKHLITATGQRVTLRCSPRSGDLSVYWYQQSLDQGLQFLIQYYNGEERAKGNILERFSAQQFPDLHSELNLSSLELGDSALYFCASSENSASQETQYFGPGTRLLVL.

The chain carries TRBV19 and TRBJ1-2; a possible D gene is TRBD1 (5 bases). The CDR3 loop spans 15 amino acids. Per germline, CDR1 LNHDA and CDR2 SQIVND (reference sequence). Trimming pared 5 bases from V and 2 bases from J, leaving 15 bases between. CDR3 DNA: TGTGCCAGTAGTGACCAGCGACAGATGAACTATGGCTACACCTTC. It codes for CASSDQRQMNYGYTF.

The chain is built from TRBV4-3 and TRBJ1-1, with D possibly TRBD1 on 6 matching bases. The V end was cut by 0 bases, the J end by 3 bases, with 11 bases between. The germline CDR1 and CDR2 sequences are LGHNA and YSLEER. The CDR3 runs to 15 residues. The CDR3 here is CASSQDMHRDTEAFF. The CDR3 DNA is TGCGCCAGCAGCCAAGATATGCACAGGGACACTGAAGCTTTCTTT.

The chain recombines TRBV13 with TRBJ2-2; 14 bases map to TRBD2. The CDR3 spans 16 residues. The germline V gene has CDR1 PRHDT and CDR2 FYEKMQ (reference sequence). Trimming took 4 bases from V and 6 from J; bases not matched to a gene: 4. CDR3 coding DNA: TGTGCCAGCAGCTCCTGGACTAGCGGGAGGCCCGGGGAGCTGTTTTTT. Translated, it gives CASSSWTSGRPGELFF.

CDR3 sequence reads: CASSPTLAGGNEQFF. CDR3 DNA sequence: TGTGCCAGCAGCCCCACTCTAGCGGGAGGCAATGAGCAGTTCTTC. V is TRBV5-6 and J is TRBJ2-1; 11 nucleotides line up with TRBD2. From germline, CDR1 is SGHDT and CDR2 YYEEEE. Losses at the gene ends were 4 bases for V and 6 bases for J; bases not matched to a gene: 6. The CDR3 totals 15 residues.

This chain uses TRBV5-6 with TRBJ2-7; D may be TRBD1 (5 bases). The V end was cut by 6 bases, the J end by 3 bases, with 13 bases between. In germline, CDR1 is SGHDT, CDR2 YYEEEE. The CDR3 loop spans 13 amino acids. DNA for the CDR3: TGTGCCAGCACGTTGTGGGGCTACTACGAGCAGTACTTC. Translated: CASTLWGYYEQYF.

Here the CDR3 reads CSFRIQETQYF. CDR3 coding DNA: TGCAGTTTCCGTATCCAAGAGACCCAGTACTTC. The chain uses TRBV20-1 and TRBJ2-5; D gene uncertain. V gave up 8 bases and J gave up 1 base, with 8 bases separating them. From germline, CDR1 is DFQATT and CDR2 SNEGSKA (reference sequence). The CDR3 extends over 11 amino acids.

CDR3 DNA sequence: TGCGCCAGCAGCTCCGGGTCGATCACCGGGGAGCTGTTTTTT. Residues: CASSSGSITGELFF. The V gene is TRBV5-1, the J gene TRBJ2-2, with no clear D. V lost 3 bases to trimming and J lost 4 bases, with 10 bases between them. Germline V CDR1 and CDR2: SGHRS, YFSETQ. The CDR3 extends over 14 amino acids.

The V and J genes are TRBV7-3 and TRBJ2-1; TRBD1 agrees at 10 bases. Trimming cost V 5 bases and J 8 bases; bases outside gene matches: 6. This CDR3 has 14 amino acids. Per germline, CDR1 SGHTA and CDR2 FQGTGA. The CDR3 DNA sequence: TGTGCCAGCAGCCTGGACAGGGGGTTAGATGAGCAGTTCTTC. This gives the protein CASSLDRGLDEQFF.

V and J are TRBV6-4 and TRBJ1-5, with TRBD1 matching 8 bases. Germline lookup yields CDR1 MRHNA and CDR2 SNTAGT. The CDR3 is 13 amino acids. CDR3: CVRGQGDNQPQHF. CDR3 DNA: TGTGTACGTGGACAGGGAGATAATCAGCCCCAGCATTTT.

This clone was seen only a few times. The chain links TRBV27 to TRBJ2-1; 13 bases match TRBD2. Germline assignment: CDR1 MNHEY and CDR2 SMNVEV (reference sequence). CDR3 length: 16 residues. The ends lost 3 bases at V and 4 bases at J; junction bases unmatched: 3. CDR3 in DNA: TGTGCCAGCAGTTTTACTAGCGGGAGGGTTTACAATGAGCAGTTCTTC. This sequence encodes CASSFTSGRVYNEQFF.

CDR3 in DNA: TGTGCCAGCAGTTCTAGCGGGAGAAACCACAATGAGCAGTTCTTC. Translation: CASSSSGRNHNEQFF. The chain links TRBV28 to TRBJ2-1; 10 bases align to TRBD2. There are 15 residues in the CDR3. Germline V gene data show CDR1 as MDHEN and CDR2 as SYDVKM. J was trimmed by 5 bases and V by 4 bases; bases with no gene match: 5.

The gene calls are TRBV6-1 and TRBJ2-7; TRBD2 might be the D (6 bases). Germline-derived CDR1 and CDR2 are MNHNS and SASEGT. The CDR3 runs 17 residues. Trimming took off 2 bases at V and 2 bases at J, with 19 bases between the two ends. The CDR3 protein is CASSESMGFGSTYEQYF. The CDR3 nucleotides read TGTGCCAGCAGTGAATCGATGGGCTTCGGGAGCACCTACGAGCAGTACTTC.

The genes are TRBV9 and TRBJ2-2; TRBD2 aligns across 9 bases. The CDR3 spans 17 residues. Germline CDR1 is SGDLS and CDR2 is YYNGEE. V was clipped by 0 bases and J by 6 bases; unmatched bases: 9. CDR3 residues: CASSVDSFRGRAGELFF. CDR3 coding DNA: TGTGCCAGCAGCGTAGACTCATTCCGCGGGAGGGCCGGGGAGCTGTTTTTT. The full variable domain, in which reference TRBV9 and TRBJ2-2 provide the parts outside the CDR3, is DSGVTQTPKHLITATGQRVTLRCSPRSGDLSVYWYQQSLDQGLQFLIQYYNGEERAKGNILERFSAQQFPDLHSELNLSSLELGDSALYFCASSVDSFRGRAGELFFGEGSRLTVL.

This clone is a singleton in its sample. The CDR3 here is CASSLVNRGSNEKLFF. In nucleotides, the CDR3 is TGCGCCAGCAGCTTGGTAAATCGGGGATCTAATGAAAAACTGTTTTTT. The rearrangement joins TRBV5-1 to TRBJ1-4; unclear D gene. V was cut by 0 bases and J by 3 bases, with 12 bases left in between. The CDR3 sequence is 16 residues long. The germline V gene encodes CDR1 SGHRS and CDR2 YFSETQ. The full variable domain, with the rest looked up from reference TRBV5-1 and TRBJ1-4, is KAGVTQTPRYLIKTRGQQVTLSCSPISGHRSVSWYQQTPGQGLQFLFEYFSETQRNKGNFPGRFSGRQFSNSRSEMNVSTLELGDSALYLCASSLVNRGSNEKLFFGSGTQLSVL.

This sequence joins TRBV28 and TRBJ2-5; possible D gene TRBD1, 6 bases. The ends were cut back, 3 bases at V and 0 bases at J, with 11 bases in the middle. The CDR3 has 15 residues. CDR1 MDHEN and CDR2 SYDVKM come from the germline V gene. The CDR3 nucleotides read TGTGCCAGCAGTTTTGCAGGGGACAACCAAGAGACCCAGTACTTC. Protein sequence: CASSFAGDNQETQYF.

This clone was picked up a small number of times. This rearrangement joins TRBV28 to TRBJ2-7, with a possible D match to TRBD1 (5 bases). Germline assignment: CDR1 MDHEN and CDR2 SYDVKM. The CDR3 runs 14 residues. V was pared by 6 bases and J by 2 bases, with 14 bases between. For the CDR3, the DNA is TGTGCCAGCAGCCAAGGGGTGGTGGCCTACGAGCAGTACTTC. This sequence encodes CASSQGVVAYEQYF.

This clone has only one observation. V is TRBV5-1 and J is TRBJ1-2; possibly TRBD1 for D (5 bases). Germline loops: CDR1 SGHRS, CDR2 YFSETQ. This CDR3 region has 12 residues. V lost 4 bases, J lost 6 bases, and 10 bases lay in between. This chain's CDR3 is CASSPGQHGYTF. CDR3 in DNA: TGCGCCAGCAGCCCAGGGCAGCATGGCTACACCTTC.

In DNA form, the CDR3 reads TGTGCCAGCAGCTTAGAAGCCGGGGGGCAGTTCTTC. Translation: CASSLEAGGQFF. The chain has TRBV7-2 and TRBJ2-1; tentatively, D is TRBD2 (6 bases). This CDR3 has 12 residues. The germline V gene encodes CDR1 SGHTA and CDR2 FQGNSA. V was clipped by 1 base and J by 12 bases, with 10 bases between them.

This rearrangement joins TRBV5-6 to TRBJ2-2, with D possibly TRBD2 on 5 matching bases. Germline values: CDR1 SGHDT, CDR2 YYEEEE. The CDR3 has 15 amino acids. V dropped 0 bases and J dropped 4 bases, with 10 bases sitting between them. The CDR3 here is CASSLVSRVTGELFF. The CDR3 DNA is TGTGCCAGCAGCTTGGTATCGAGGGTCACCGGGGAGCTGTTTTTT. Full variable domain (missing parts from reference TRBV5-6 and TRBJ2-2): DAGVTQSPTHLIKTRGQQVTLRCSPKSGHDTVSWYQQALGQGPQFIFQYYEEEERQRGNFPDRFSGHQFPNYSSELNVNALLLGDSALYLCASSLVSRVTGELFFGEGSRLTVL.

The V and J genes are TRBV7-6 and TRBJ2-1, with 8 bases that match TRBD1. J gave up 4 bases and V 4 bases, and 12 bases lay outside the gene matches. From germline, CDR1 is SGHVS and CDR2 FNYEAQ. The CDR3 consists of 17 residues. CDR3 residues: CASSSIESRTGYNEQFF. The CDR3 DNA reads TGTGCCAGCAGCTCGATAGAGAGCCGGACAGGGTACAATGAGCAGTTCTTC.

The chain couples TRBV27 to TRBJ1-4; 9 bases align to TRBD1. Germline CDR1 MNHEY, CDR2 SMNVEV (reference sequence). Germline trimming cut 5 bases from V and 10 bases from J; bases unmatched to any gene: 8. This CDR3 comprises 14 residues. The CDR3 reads CASSPGQGLGKLFF. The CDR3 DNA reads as TGTGCCAGCAGTCCGGGACAGGGTCTGGGAAAACTGTTTTTT.

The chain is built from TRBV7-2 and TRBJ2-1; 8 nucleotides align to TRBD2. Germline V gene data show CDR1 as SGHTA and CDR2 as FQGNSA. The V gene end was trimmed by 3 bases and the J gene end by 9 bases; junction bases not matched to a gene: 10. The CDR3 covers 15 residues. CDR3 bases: TGTGCCAGCAGCTTTGGGCCTAGCGGGTGGGGTGAGCAGTTCTTC. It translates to CASSFGPSGWGEQFF.

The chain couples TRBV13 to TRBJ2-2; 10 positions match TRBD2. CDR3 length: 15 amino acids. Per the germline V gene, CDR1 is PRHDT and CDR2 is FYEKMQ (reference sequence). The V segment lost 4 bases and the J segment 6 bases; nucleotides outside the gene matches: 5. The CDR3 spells CASSSLAGVAGELFF. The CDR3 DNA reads TGTGCCAGCAGCTCGCTAGCGGGGGTGGCCGGGGAGCTGTTTTTT.

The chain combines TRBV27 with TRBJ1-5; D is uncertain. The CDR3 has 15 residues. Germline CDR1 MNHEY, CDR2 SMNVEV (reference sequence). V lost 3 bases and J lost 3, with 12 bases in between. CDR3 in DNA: TGTGCCAGCAGTTTTCGCAGGTCCCTCAATCAGCCCCAGCATTTT. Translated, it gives CASSFRRSLNQPQHF.

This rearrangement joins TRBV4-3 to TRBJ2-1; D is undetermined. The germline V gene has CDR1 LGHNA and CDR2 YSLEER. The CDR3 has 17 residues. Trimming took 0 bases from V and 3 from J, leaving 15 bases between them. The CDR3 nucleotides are TGCGCCAGCAGCCAAGATAACCTAGATTTGGGCTACAATGAGCAGTTCTTC. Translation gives CASSQDNLDLGYNEQFF.